Presented here are 4 T cell receptor beta chains from one specimen sequenced in a study of blood T cell repertoires in COVID-19. TCRdb keeps only in-frame clones here, not all; method: immunoSEQ multiplex PCR. The top ten hold around 12% of the sample, which has under 80,000 clones, 75% to 90% seen once. The sequenced sample was peripheral blood. The receptors originated from a human donor in a cohort sampled during active COVID-19.

The rearrangement links TRBV25-1 to TRBJ2-7, with D perhaps matching TRBD2 (5 bases). Trimming stripped 3 bases from V and 6 bases from J, with 9 bases between. CDR3 size: 12 residues. Germline V gives CDR1 MGHDK, CDR2 SYGVNS. CDR3 protein: CASSERASEQYF. The CDR3 DNA reads TGTGCCAGCAGTGAGCGGGCTAGCGAGCAGTACTTC.

This clone occurred once. The chain carries TRBV7-2 and TRBJ1-3; 9 bases are shared with TRBD1. The length of the CDR3 is 16 residues. The trim removed 3 bases at V and 4 bases at J, leaving 7 bases unmatched. Germline CDR1 is SGHTA and CDR2 is FQGNSA. CDR3 residues: CASSFAGTGNGNTIYF. For the CDR3, the DNA is TGTGCCAGCAGCTTCGCCGGGACAGGGAACGGAAACACCATATATTTT.

This rearrangement joins TRBV3-1 (or the pseudogene TRBV3-2) to TRBJ2-3, with 8 positions matching TRBD2. The V segment lost 0 bases and the J segment 4 bases; nucleotides outside the gene matches: 9. The CDR3 consists of 17 residues. Germline assignment: CDR1 LGHDT and CDR2 YNNKEL (reference sequence). The CDR3: CASSQDLGGGFSDTQYF. The CDR3 DNA reads TGTGCCAGCAGCCAAGATTTGGGCGGGGGGTTCTCAGATACGCAGTATTTT.

The J gene is TRBJ1-6, the V gene TRBV6-4; the D gene is possibly TRBD1 (6 bases). This CDR3 comprises 13 residues. Germline CDR1 reads MRHNA; CDR2 reads SNTAGT. Trimming took 2 bases from V and 7 from J, leaving 6 bases between them. Here the CDR3 DNA reads TGTGCCAGCAGTGACCAGGGGAATTCACCCCTCCACTTT. Translated: CASSDQGNSPLHF.